The clone carrying this T cell receptor beta chain was counted once. These data belong to a study of control samples from healthy donors and cancer patients. V lost 6 bases and J 5 bases, leaving 10 bases between the germline ends. Germline CDR1 is SNHLY and CDR2 is FYNNEI. This CDR3 is 13 amino acids long. TCRdb's copy holds only in-frame clones and misses some; the assay was immunoSEQ multiplex PCR. The sample yields approximately 97,000 clones, almost 90% seen once. Sequencing was done on a sample of blood. The chain uses TRBV2 and TRBJ2-2, with D unclear. The receptor's source is a man under 40 in good health. The chain's CDR3 is CASSEQETGELFF. As DNA, the CDR3 is TGTGCCAGCAGCGAGCAAGAAACCGGGGAGCTGTTTTTT. Variable domain in full (rest from reference TRBV2 and TRBJ2-2): EPEVTQTPSHQVTQMGQEVILRCVPISNHLYFYWYRQILGQKVEFLVSFYNNEISEKSEIFDDQFSVERPDGSNFTLKIRSTKLEDSAMYFCASSEQETGELFFGEGSRLTVL.